These 7 T cell receptor beta chains were all obtained from the same sample, sequenced in a study of T cells in Graves' hyperthyroidism and ophthalmopathy. Amplified regions were TCR beta CDR3 sequences from RNA transcripts. TCR CDR3 regions were first amplified by RT-PCR with HTBI primers. A single record per CDR3 protein comes from TCRdb applying MiXCR to the multiplex PCR reads. This sample has approximately 620,000 distinct CDR3 sequences, with about a sixth found just once. The sequencing input was blood. These receptors were taken from a woman aged 40 to 55 with Graves' ophthalmopathy.

The CDR3 nucleotides read TGTGCCAGCAATCCCGGGGGTACCAAAAACATTCAGTACTTC. Translating gives CASNPGGTKNIQYF. The rearrangement joins TRBV6-1 to TRBJ2-4, with a tentative D call TRBD2 (6 bases). The germline V gene encodes CDR1 MNHNS and CDR2 SASEGT. The V gene lost 7 bases and the J gene lost 2 bases, with 12 bases spanning the gap. The CDR3 sequence is 14 residues long.

The chain recombines TRBV6-6 with TRBJ2-3, with TRBD2 matching over 10 bases. Per the germline V gene, CDR1 is MNHNY and CDR2 is SVGAGI (reference sequence). The CDR3 is 17 residues long. The V segment lost 0 bases and the J segment 2 bases; nucleotides outside the gene matches: 5. CDR3 protein: CASSYSLAGTYTDTQYF. In nucleotides, the CDR3 is TGTGCCAGCAGTTACTCACTAGCGGGGACTTACACAGATACGCAGTATTTT.

The chain links TRBV25-1 to TRBJ2-1, with TRBD1 matching over 9 bases. The J segment lost 3 bases and the V segment lost 8 bases, leaving 2 bases of the junction unmatched. Germline lookup yields CDR1 MGHDK and CDR2 SYGVNS. CDR3 length: 13 residues. CDR3 protein: CASGDRDYNEQFF. The CDR3 nucleotides are TGTGCCAGCGGGGACAGGGACTACAATGAGCAGTTCTTC. The variable domain in full, with the rest retrieved from reference TRBV25-1 and TRBJ2-1, is EADIYQTPRYLVIGTGKKITLECSQTMGHDKMYWYQQDPGMELHLIHYSYGVNSTEKGDLSSESTVSRIRTEHFPLTLESARPSHTSQYLCASGDRDYNEQFFGPGTRLTVL.

This clonotype was found once. The rearrangement links TRBV27 to TRBJ1-5; D not certain. The CDR3 loop spans 12 amino acids. The V gene's germline CDR1 is MNHEY and CDR2 SMNVEV (reference sequence). Trimming shortened V by 5 bases and J by 11 bases, and 13 bases separated the two germline ends. In nucleotides, the CDR3 is TGTGCCAGCAGTCCTAGAGGGTTAACCCAGCATTTT. Amino acid sequence: CASSPRGLTQHF.

This clonotype was found a few times. The chain carries TRBV19 and TRBJ2-1; TRBD2 agrees at 9 bases. V lost 1 base, J lost 2 bases, and 3 bases stayed unmatched. From germline, CDR1 is LNHDA and CDR2 SQIVND (reference sequence). The CDR3 spans 16 residues. This CDR3 reads CASSIASGAPYNEQFF. The CDR3 DNA sequence: TGTGCCAGTAGTATAGCTAGCGGGGCCCCCTACAATGAGCAGTTCTTC.

The chain recombines TRBV2 with TRBJ1-2, with D tentatively TRBD1 (5 bases). The V end lost 6 bases, the J end lost 2 bases, and 16 bases lay between the germline ends. Germline V CDR1 and CDR2: SNHLY, FYNNEI. The CDR3 is made up of 15 amino acids. In DNA form, the CDR3 reads TGTGCCAGCAGGGTTGGGTGGGGCCCAAACTATGGCTACACCTTC. Its protein product is CASRVGWGPNYGYTF.

This clonotype was seen only a few times. The chain combines TRBV9 with TRBJ2-5; 7 bases are a match to TRBD1. The CDR3 consists of 15 residues. Germline values: CDR1 SGDLS, CDR2 YYNGEE. The V gene end was trimmed by 0 bases and the J gene end by 3 bases; junction bases not matched to a gene: 5. The chain's CDR3 is CASSVGFGQEETQYF. Written as DNA, the CDR3 is TGTGCCAGCAGCGTAGGTTTCGGACAGGAAGAGACCCAGTACTTC.